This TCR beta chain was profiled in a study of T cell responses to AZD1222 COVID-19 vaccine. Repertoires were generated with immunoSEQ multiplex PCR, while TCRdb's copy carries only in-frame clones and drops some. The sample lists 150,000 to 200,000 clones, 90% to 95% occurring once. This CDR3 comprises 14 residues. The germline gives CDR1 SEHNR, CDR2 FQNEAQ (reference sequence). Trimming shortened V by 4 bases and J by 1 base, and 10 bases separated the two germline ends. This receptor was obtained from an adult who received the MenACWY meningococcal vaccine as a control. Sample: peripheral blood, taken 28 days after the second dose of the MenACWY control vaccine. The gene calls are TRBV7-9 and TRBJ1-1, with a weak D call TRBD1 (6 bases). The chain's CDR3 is CASSSSGQNTEAFF. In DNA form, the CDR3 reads TGTGCCAGCAGCTCTTCGGGACAGAACACTGAAGCTTTCTTT.